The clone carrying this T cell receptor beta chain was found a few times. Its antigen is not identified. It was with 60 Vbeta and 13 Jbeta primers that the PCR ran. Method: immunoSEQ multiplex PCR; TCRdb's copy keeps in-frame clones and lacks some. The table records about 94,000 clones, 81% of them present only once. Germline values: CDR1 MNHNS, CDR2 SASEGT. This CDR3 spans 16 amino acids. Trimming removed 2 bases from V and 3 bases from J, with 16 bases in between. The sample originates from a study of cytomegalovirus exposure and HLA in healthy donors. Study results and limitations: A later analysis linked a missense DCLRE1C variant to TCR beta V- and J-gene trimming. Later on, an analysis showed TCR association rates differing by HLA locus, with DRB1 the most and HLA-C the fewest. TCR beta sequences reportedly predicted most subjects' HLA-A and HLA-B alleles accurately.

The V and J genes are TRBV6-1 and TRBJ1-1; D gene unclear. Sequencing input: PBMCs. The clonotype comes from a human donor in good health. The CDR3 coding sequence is TGTGCCAGCAGTGAACTATACCGGGGTCTGGACACTGAAGCTTTCTTT. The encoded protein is CASSELYRGLDTEAFF.